This T cell receptor (beta chain) was documented in a study of blood T cell repertoires in COVID-19. For the study at large: Material from acute and convalescent COVID-19 was sourced from the United States, Italy and Spain. In each case, the material was cDNA or gDNA derived from T cells, B-cell-depleted T cells, or PBMCs.

The data were produced by immunoSEQ multiplex PCR, yet TCRdb's version contains in-frame clones alone and is incomplete. The table lists approximately 200,000 clones, 80% to 90% of them singletons. This CDR3 region has 15 residues. The germline gives CDR1 MGHDK, CDR2 SYGVNS. Trimming cost V 4 bases and J 7 bases, with 14 bases left between them. The sequenced sample was peripheral blood. The receptor comes from a woman older than 75 with acute or convalescent COVID-19. This sequence joins TRBV25-1 and TRBJ1-6; D unclear. The CDR3 spells CASSGVHPTNSPLHF. In DNA form, the CDR3 reads TGTGCCAGCAGTGGCGTTCATCCCACCAATTCACCCCTCCACTTT.